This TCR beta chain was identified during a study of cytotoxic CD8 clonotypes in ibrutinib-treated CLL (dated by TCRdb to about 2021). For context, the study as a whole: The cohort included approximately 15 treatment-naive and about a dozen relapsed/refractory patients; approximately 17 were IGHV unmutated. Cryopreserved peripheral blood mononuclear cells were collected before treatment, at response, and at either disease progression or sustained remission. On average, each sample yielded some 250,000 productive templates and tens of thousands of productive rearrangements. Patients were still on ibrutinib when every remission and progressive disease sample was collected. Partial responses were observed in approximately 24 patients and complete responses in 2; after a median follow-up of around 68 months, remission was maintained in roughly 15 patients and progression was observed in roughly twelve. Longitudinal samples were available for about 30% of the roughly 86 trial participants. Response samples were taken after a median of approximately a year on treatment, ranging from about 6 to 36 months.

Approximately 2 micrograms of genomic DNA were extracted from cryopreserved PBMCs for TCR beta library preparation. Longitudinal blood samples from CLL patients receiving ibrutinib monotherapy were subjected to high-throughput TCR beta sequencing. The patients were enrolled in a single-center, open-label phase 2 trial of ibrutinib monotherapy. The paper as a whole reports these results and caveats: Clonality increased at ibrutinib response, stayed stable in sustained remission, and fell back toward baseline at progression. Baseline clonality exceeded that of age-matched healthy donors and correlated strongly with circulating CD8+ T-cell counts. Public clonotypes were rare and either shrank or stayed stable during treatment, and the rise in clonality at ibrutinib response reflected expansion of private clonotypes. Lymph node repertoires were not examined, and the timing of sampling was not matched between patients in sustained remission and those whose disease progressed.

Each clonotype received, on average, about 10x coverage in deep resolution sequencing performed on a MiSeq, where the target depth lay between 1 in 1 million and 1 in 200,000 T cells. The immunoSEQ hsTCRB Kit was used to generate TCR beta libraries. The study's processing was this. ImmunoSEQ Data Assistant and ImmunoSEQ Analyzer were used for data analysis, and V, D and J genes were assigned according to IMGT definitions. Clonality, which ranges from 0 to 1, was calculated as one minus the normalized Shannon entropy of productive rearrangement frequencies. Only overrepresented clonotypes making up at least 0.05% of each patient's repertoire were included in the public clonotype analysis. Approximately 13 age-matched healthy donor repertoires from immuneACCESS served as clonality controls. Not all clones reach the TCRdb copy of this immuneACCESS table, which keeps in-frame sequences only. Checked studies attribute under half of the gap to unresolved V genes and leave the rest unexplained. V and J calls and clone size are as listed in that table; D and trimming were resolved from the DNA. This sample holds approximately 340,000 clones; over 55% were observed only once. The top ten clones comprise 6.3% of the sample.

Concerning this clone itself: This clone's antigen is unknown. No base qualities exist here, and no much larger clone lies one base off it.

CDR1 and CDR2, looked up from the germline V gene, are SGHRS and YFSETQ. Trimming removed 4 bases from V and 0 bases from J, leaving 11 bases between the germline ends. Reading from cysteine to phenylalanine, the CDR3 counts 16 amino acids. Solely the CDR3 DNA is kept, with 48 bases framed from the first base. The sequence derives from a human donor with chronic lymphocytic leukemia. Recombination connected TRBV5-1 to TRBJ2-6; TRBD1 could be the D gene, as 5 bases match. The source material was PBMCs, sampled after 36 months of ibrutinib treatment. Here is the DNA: TGCGCCAGCAGCGCCGGACATGGCTCTGGGGCCAACGTCCTGACTTTC. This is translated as CASSAGHGSGANVLTF.